The sample holds a few counts of the clone carrying this TCR beta chain. The data are from a study of lymphopenia after photon versus proton radiotherapy. Clones were sequenced by immunoSEQ multiplex PCR, and TCRdb holds only the in-frame ones, with some missing. The profile covers 2,500 to 3,000 clones, with approximately 94% appearing a single time and around 2% taken by the ten largest. CDR1 is MGHRA and CDR2 is YSYEKL in the germline V gene. The CDR3 has 15 residues. V was cut by 2 bases and J by 6 bases, with 14 bases left in between. The specimen comprised peripheral blood, sampled from a patient treated with photon-based radiotherapy. The chain is built from TRBV4-1 and TRBJ1-5; D uncertain. This receptor was identified in a woman aged 70-85 years with pancreatic cancer. This chain's CDR3 is CASSQTVLLGQPQHF. The CDR3 DNA follows: TGCGCCAGCAGCCAAACGGTTCTCCTGGGTCAGCCCCAGCATTTT.